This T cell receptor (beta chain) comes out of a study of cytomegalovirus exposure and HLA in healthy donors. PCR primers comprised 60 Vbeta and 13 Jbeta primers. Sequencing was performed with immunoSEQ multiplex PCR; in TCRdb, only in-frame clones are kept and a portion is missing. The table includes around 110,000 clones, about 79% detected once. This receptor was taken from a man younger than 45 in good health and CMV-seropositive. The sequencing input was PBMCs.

The CDR3 here is CASLRLSGNIQYF. The CDR3, as DNA: TGCGCCAGCCTGAGGTTGTCAGGGAACATTCAGTACTTC. This chain links TRBV5-1 with TRBJ2-4; D possibly corresponds to TRBD1 (5 bases). This CDR3 contains 13 residues. V was pared by 7 bases and J by 7 bases, with 15 bases between. CDR1 and CDR2 from the germline V gene are SGHRS and YFSETQ.